This T cell receptor beta chain was recorded in a study of CD8 T cells in ankylosing spondylitis. Whole-study findings and limits: Peripheral blood samples showed relatively rare disease-linked clones, and these clones were CD8+. Made up of under 10 highly homologous variants, a TCR beta motif appeared characteristic of ankylosing spondylitis blood.

The CDR3 is made up of 17 amino acids. Trimming shortened V by 0 bases and J by 1 base, and 16 bases separated the two germline ends. In germline, CDR1 is SGDLS, CDR2 YYNGEE. TCRdb processed the 5' RACE reads anew with MiXCR; each CDR3 protein has one entry. The data contain about 390,000 distinct CDR3 sequences, about a fifth of them singletons. In this sample, this clonotype turned up a few times. Antigen: not known. The sequence derives from a male donor with ankylosing spondylitis. Sequencing used blood, either unsorted or a sorted T cell fraction (not recorded which). The rearrangement joins TRBV9 to TRBJ1-1, with D possibly TRBD1 on 6 matching bases. The DNA of the CDR3 is TGTGCCAGCAGCGTAGGAGGGGGGGGGCCCCCGAACACTGAAGCTTTCTTT. Its translation: CASSVGGGGPPNTEAFF. The entire variable domain, with the rest obtained from reference TRBV9 and TRBJ1-1, is as follows: DSGVTQTPKHLITATGQRVTLRCSPRSGDLSVYWYQQSLDQGLQFLIQYYNGEERAKGNILERFSAQQFPDLHSELNLSSLELGDSALYFCASSVGGGGPPNTEAFFGQGTRLTVV.